This paragraph covers one T cell receptor (beta chain) sequence. Its matching antigen is unknown. Other DNA sequences of this sample code for an identical CDR3. This sample was taken from a study of beta chain features in type 1 diabetes. On the study more broadly: Age, gender and cell yields were similar between patients and healthy donors. Study-wide results and limits: HLA effects on TCRB rearrangement stayed unresolved here. For patients, the naive, central memory and Treg TCRB repertoires appeared more alike than for healthy donors.

Isolated RNA was reverse transcribed in full, so expressed TCRB transcripts were sequenced. The data were produced by immunoSEQ multiplex PCR, yet TCRdb's version contains in-frame clones alone and is incomplete. The sample records under 450,000 clones, roughly 13% being singletons. The sequencing input was naive CD4+ T cells from blood. The receptor comes from a man aged 30 to 39 in good health.

The CDR3 DNA is TGTGCCAGCTCACCGAGGGTAAACGAGCAGTTCTTC. Translated: CASSPRVNEQFF. V gene TRBV18 combines with J gene TRBJ2-1, with a possible D match to TRBD2 (5 bases). Trimming cost V 3 bases and J 10 bases, with 10 bases left between them. CDR3 length: 12 residues. CDR1 is KGHSH, CDR2 LQKENI, per germline.